The present T cell receptor (beta chain) was sequenced within a study of STAT3 mutations in large granular lymphocyte leukemia. Study conclusions and caveats: In T-cell large granular lymphocyte leukemia, about half of patients showed multiple immunodominant subclonotypes.

The table lists this clone with a few counts. The target antigen is unknown. The germline V gene encodes CDR1 MNHNS and CDR2 SASEGT. V lost 4 bases to trimming and J lost 0 bases, with 9 bases between them. The CDR3 contains 15 residues. Clones were read by immunoSEQ multiplex PCR, and TCRdb kept only the in-frame ones, dropping some. Here the sample spans about 42,000 clones, about 81% being singletons. This clonotype was sampled from a human donor with T large granular lymphocyte leukemia. Some clones in this sample may be carry-over from other donors' samples. This chain links TRBV6-1 with TRBJ1-4; unclear D gene. Sequencing was carried out using PBMCs. The CDR3 coding sequence is TGTGCCAGCAGTGTAAGGTTTGCAACTAATGAAAAACTGTTTTTT. This codes for CASSVRFATNEKLFF.